The present entry profiles one T cell receptor beta chain with its context. These data are taken from a study of blood T cell repertoires in COVID-19. TCRdb's table, derived via immunoSEQ multiplex PCR, lists solely in-frame clones and lacks some. The repertoire holds 390,000 or so clones, with about 83% as singletons. Cohort 3 donors counted as recovered after two negative PCRs, clearance, or resolved symptoms. This receptor was taken from a woman aged 45 to 65 who had recovered from COVID-19. Sequencing input: PBMCs or T cells enriched from blood (not recorded which).

The DNA of the CDR3 is TGTGCCAGCAGTCGAGCGGGGGGGTATAACAATGAGCAGTTCTTC. It codes for CASSRAGGYNNEQFF. The gene calls are TRBV6-5 and TRBJ2-1, with TRBD2 matching 10 bases. The trim removed 5 bases at V and 5 bases at J, leaving 6 bases unmatched. The CDR3 has 15 amino acids. Germline V lookup: CDR1 MNHEY, CDR2 SVGAGI.